Listed below are T cell receptor beta chains from one sample, sequenced in a study of blood T cell repertoires in COVID-19. The table came from immunoSEQ multiplex PCR; TCRdb's copy has only in-frame clones and leaves some out. The repertoire has 300,000 to 350,000 clones, almost 90% of them found once; the top ten carry roughly 2.9%. The sample was peripheral blood. These receptors were obtained from a woman in her twenties or thirties with COVID-19, enrolled during active disease. CDR3s include the opening cysteine and the closing phenylalanine or tryptophan. A D gene is named only where the DNA matches it firmly. Some rows mark clone size as missing; the rest say once, few, many or name a class of expanded clone.

V gene: TRBV6-4; J gene: TRBJ2-1; D gene: TRBD2; clone size: many; CDR3 protein: CASSVLAGVNEQFF; CDR3 DNA: TGTGCCAGCAGTGTACTAGCGGGAGTCAATGAGCAGTTCTTC
V gene: TRBV11-2; J gene: TRBJ1-2; D gene: -; clone size: -; CDR3 protein: CASSLAGMANYGYTF; CDR3 DNA: TGTGCCAGCAGCTTAGCAGGGATGGCTAACTATGGCTACACCTTC
V gene: TRBV4-2; J gene: TRBJ2-7; D gene: TRBD2; clone size: -; CDR3 protein: CASSQRTSGSYEQYF; CDR3 DNA: TGTGCCAGCAGCCAGAGGACTAGCGGTTCCTACGAGCAGTACTTC
V gene: TRBV7-9; J gene: TRBJ2-3; D gene: TRBD1; clone size: -; CDR3 protein: CASSQWLGDRDIADTQYF; CDR3 DNA: TGTGCCAGCAGCCAATGGCTTGGGGACAGGGATATAGCAGATACGCAGTATTTT
V gene: TRBV30; J gene: TRBJ1-2; D gene: -; clone size: few; CDR3 protein: CAWSVGGDGYTF; CDR3 DNA: TGTGCCTGGAGTGTAGGGGGGGATGGCTACACCTTC
V gene: TRBV25-1; J gene: TRBJ1-4; D gene: -; clone size: -; CDR3 protein: CASSEYGGGRDEKLFF; CDR3 DNA: TGTGCCAGCAGTGAATATGGGGGAGGAAGGGATGAAAAACTGTTTTTT
V gene: TRBV7-8; J gene: TRBJ1-6; D gene: -; clone size: -; CDR3 protein: CASSLENSPLHF; CDR3 DNA: TGTGCCAGCAGCCTTGAGAATTCACCCCTCCACTTT
V gene: TRBV7-6; J gene: TRBJ2-2; D gene: -; clone size: -; CDR3 protein: CASTLTGELFF; CDR3 DNA: TGTGCCAGCACCCTAACCGGGGAGCTGTTTTTT
V gene: TRBV27; J gene: TRBJ1-1; D gene: -; clone size: -; CDR3 protein: CASSLSPSTGNTEAFF; CDR3 DNA: TGTGCCAGCAGTTTAAGTCCCTCTACAGGGAACACTGAAGCTTTCTTT
V gene: TRBV30; J gene: TRBJ1-2; D gene: -; clone size: -; CDR3 protein: CAWSAGWEYGYTF; CDR3 DNA: TGTGCCTGGAGTGCAGGGTGGGAATATGGCTACACCTTC
V gene: TRBV12-3/TRBV12-4; J gene: TRBJ1-2; D gene: -; clone size: -; CDR3 protein: CASSGGYGYTF; CDR3 DNA: TGTGCCAGCTCAGGAGGCTATGGCTACACCTTC
V gene: TRBV29-1; J gene: TRBJ2-3; D gene: -; clone size: few; CDR3 protein: CSVDEGRDFDTDTQYF; CDR3 DNA: TGCAGCGTTGATGAGGGGCGGGATTTTGACACAGATACGCAGTATTTT
V gene: TRBV11-1; J gene: TRBJ2-3; D gene: TRBD2; clone size: -; CDR3 protein: CASRGSTDTQYF; CDR3 DNA: TGTGCCAGCCGCGGGAGTACAGATACGCAGTATTTT
V gene: TRBV5-5; J gene: TRBJ1-2; D gene: -; clone size: -; CDR3 protein: CASSLGDSPNYGYTF; CDR3 DNA: TGTGCCAGCAGCTTGGGTGACAGCCCGAACTATGGCTACACCTTC
V gene: TRBV9; J gene: TRBJ1-2; D gene: TRBD1; clone size: -; CDR3 protein: CASSTLDRGYGYTF; CDR3 DNA: TGTGCCAGCAGCACCCTAGACAGGGGGTATGGCTACACCTTC
V gene: TRBV7-9; J gene: TRBJ2-7; D gene: -; clone size: -; CDR3 protein: CASSPGGSIEQYF; CDR3 DNA: TGTGCCAGCAGCCCTGGAGGCTCCATCGAGCAGTACTTC
V gene: TRBV9; J gene: TRBJ2-2; D gene: TRBD1; clone size: -; CDR3 protein: CASSVFRGRSTGELFF; CDR3 DNA: TGTGCCAGCAGCGTATTCAGGGGGCGCAGCACCGGGGAGCTGTTTTTT
V gene: TRBV2; J gene: TRBJ1-2; D gene: TRBD1; clone size: -; CDR3 protein: CASRADRGGNSYGYTF; CDR3 DNA: TGTGCCAGCAGAGCCGACAGGGGCGGAAATAGCTATGGCTACACCTTC
V gene: TRBV6-5; J gene: TRBJ1-5; D gene: TRBD1; clone size: -; CDR3 protein: CASTPDRDSNQPQHF; CDR3 DNA: TGTGCCAGCACCCCAGACAGGGATAGCAATCAGCCCCAGCATTTT
V gene: TRBV5-1; J gene: TRBJ1-6; D gene: -; clone size: -; CDR3 protein: CASSLGRSGMGSPLHF; CDR3 DNA: TGCGCCAGCAGCTTGGGTCGCTCAGGGATGGGTTCACCCCTCCACTTT
V gene: TRBV6-5; J gene: TRBJ1-1; D gene: -; clone size: -; CDR3 protein: CASSYSARGGTEAFF; CDR3 DNA: TGTGCCAGCAGTTACTCAGCCCGAGGGGGCACTGAAGCTTTCTTT
V gene: TRBV7-2; J gene: TRBJ2-1; D gene: TRBD2; clone size: -; CDR3 protein: CASSLKIGTSGSEQFF; CDR3 DNA: TGTGCCAGCAGCTTAAAAATCGGGACTAGCGGGAGTGAGCAGTTCTTC
V gene: TRBV7-2; J gene: TRBJ2-3; D gene: TRBD2; clone size: -; CDR3 protein: CASSPGLARETDTQYF; CDR3 DNA: TGTGCCAGCAGCCCAGGACTAGCCCGTGAGACAGATACGCAGTATTTT
V gene: TRBV5-8; J gene: TRBJ1-1; D gene: TRBD1; clone size: -; CDR3 protein: CASSLRTGRGRNTEAFF; CDR3 DNA: TGTGCCAGCAGCTTGAGGACAGGGAGGGGGAGGAACACTGAAGCTTTCTTT
V gene: TRBV2; J gene: TRBJ2-2; D gene: TRBD1; clone size: -; CDR3 protein: CASSLQGAGELFF; CDR3 DNA: TGTGCCAGCAGCCTCCAGGGGGCTGGGGAGCTGTTTTTT
V gene: TRBV7-6; J gene: TRBJ2-1; D gene: TRBD2; clone size: -; CDR3 protein: CASSLVIWLRGRVDWDEQFF; CDR3 DNA: TGTGCCAGCAGCTTAGTAATCTGGCTACGAGGGAGGGTGGATTGGGATGAGCAGTTCTTC
V gene: TRBV2; J gene: TRBJ2-1; D gene: -; clone size: -; CDR3 protein: CASRGGLTPYNEQFF; CDR3 DNA: TGTGCCAGCAGGGGGGGGCTTACGCCTTACAATGAGCAGTTCTTC
V gene: TRBV5-4; J gene: TRBJ1-2; D gene: -; clone size: -; CDR3 protein: CASSQRVNYGYTF; CDR3 DNA: TGTGCCAGCAGCCAACGGGTTAACTATGGCTACACCTTC
V gene: TRBV7-6; J gene: TRBJ2-1; D gene: TRBD1; clone size: -; CDR3 protein: CASSLGTGGHNEQFF; CDR3 DNA: TGTGCCAGCAGCTTAGGAACAGGGGGCCACAATGAGCAGTTCTTC
V gene: TRBV28; J gene: TRBJ2-7; D gene: TRBD1; clone size: -; CDR3 protein: CASGPGQYYEQYF; CDR3 DNA: TGTGCCAGCGGCCCGGGACAGTACTACGAGCAGTACTTC
V gene: TRBV19; J gene: TRBJ1-2; D gene: TRBD1; clone size: -; CDR3 protein: CASKTGPYNYGYTF; CDR3 DNA: TGTGCCAGTAAGACAGGGCCCTATAACTATGGCTACACCTTC
V gene: TRBV14; J gene: TRBJ2-5; D gene: TRBD2; clone size: -; CDR3 protein: CASSLLGGNQETQYF; CDR3 DNA: TGTGCCAGCAGCCTTTTGGGGGGGAACCAAGAGACCCAGTACTTC
V gene: TRBV9; J gene: TRBJ1-6; D gene: -; clone size: -; CDR3 protein: CASSVTGTPNSPLHF; CDR3 DNA: TGTGCCAGCAGCGTCACCGGGACACCCAATTCACCCCTCCACTTT
V gene: TRBV7-9; J gene: TRBJ2-7; D gene: -; clone size: -; CDR3 protein: CASSLGDGSKQYF; CDR3 DNA: TGTGCCAGCAGCTTGGGGGACGGGAGCAAGCAGTACTTC
V gene: TRBV9; J gene: TRBJ2-6; D gene: -; clone size: -; CDR3 protein: CASSVALRGEGSSGANVLTF; CDR3 DNA: TGTGCCAGCAGCGTAGCTCTGCGGGGCGAGGGGAGCTCTGGGGCCAACGTCCTGACTTTC
V gene: TRBV12-3/TRBV12-4; J gene: TRBJ2-1; D gene: -; clone size: -; CDR3 protein: CASSLTRNEQFF; CDR3 DNA: TGTGCCAGCAGTTTAACGAGGAATGAGCAGTTCTTC
V gene: TRBV20-1; J gene: TRBJ1-2; D gene: -; clone size: few; CDR3 protein: CSASRFGGGPNYGYTF; CDR3 DNA: TGCAGTGCTAGTCGTTTTGGGGGGGGCCCCAACTATGGCTACACCTTC
V gene: TRBV11-3; J gene: TRBJ2-2; D gene: -; clone size: -; CDR3 protein: CASSFRRGSNTGELFF; CDR3 DNA: TGTGCCAGCAGCTTTAGACGAGGATCGAACACCGGGGAGCTGTTTTTT
V gene: TRBV24-1; J gene: TRBJ2-3; D gene: -; clone size: -; CDR3 protein: CATSDLTGNTDTQYF; CDR3 DNA: TGTGCCACCAGTGATTTGACAGGGAACACAGATACGCAGTATTTT
V gene: TRBV19; J gene: TRBJ2-1; D gene: TRBD2; clone size: -; CDR3 protein: CASSRRTSGSSYNEQFF; CDR3 DNA: TGTGCCAGTAGTAGACGAACTAGCGGGAGCTCCTACAATGAGCAGTTCTTC
V gene: TRBV30; J gene: TRBJ2-7; D gene: -; clone size: -; CDR3 protein: CAWSVSLASYEQYF; CDR3 DNA: TGTGCCTGGAGTGTCAGCCTAGCCTCCTACGAGCAGTACTTC
V gene: TRBV6-5; J gene: TRBJ2-7; D gene: -; clone size: -; CDR3 protein: CASSYLHEQYF; CDR3 DNA: TGTGCCAGCAGTTACCTACACGAGCAGTACTTC
V gene: TRBV29-1; J gene: TRBJ1-2; D gene: -; clone size: -; CDR3 protein: CTSWLVNYGYTF; CDR3 DNA: TGCACCAGTTGGCTGGTTAACTATGGCTACACCTTC
V gene: TRBV19; J gene: TRBJ1-5; D gene: TRBD1; clone size: -; CDR3 protein: CASSMGGTVNQPQHF; CDR3 DNA: TGTGCCAGTAGTATGGGTGGGACAGTCAATCAGCCCCAGCATTTT
V gene: TRBV13; J gene: TRBJ1-6; D gene: TRBD1; clone size: -; CDR3 protein: CASSLGQADSPLHF; CDR3 DNA: TGTGCCAGCAGCCTAGGACAGGCGGATTCACCCCTCCACTTT
V gene: TRBV7-9; J gene: TRBJ2-7; D gene: -; clone size: -; CDR3 protein: CASSPSTSLEAEQYF; CDR3 DNA: TGTGCCAGCAGCCCCTCGACTAGTCTGGAGGCCGAGCAGTACTTC
V gene: TRBV7-9; J gene: TRBJ1-3; D gene: -; clone size: -; CDR3 protein: CASSLQGSGNTIYF; CDR3 DNA: TGTGCCAGCAGCTTACAGGGGTCAGGAAACACCATATATTTT
V gene: TRBV4-2; J gene: TRBJ2-3; D gene: -; clone size: -; CDR3 protein: CASSQERGELGGDTQYF; CDR3 DNA: TGTGCCAGCAGCCAAGAAAGAGGGGAGCTCGGAGGGGATACGCAGTATTTT
V gene: TRBV28; J gene: TRBJ2-7; D gene: -; clone size: -; CDR3 protein: CASSLGQTNYEQYF; CDR3 DNA: TGTGCCAGCAGTCTCGGACAGACAAACTACGAGCAGTACTTC
V gene: TRBV10-3; J gene: TRBJ1-1; D gene: -; clone size: -; CDR3 protein: CAILDRGGTEAFF; CDR3 DNA: TGTGCCATCCTCGACCGGGGGGGCACTGAAGCTTTCTTT